This TCR beta chain derives from a study of vaccination and CD4 T cells after COVID-19. Study-level background: The convalescents were made up of six males and four females, two of whom were Hispanic. Broader study findings: Convalescent patients displayed spike mono-reactivity in 304 of 307 vaccine-specific clones.

Oncomine TCR Beta short-read sequencing was applied to DNA from cultured CD4+ T cells. In this case, cultured CD4+ T cells provided the extracted genomic DNA. TCRdb reprocessed the PCR reads via MiXCR and lists one record per CDR3 protein. The profile shows over 3,500 distinct CDR3 sequences, roughly two fifths of them singletons. This CDR3 is 15 amino acids long. After removal of 5 bases from V and 1 base from J, the junction contained 4 bases not matched to a gene. CDR1 ENHRY and CDR2 SYGVKD come from the germline V gene. In its sample, this clonotype was seen a few times. No antigen is known for it. The sample's treatment: approximately 11-day PBMC culture with coronavirus spike peptide pools or control peptides (ViraFEST assay). Expanded clonotypes were found by TCR sequencing after peptide-pool stimulation (ViraFEST).

Input material: CD4+ T cells from blood, cultured in vitro. The clonotype comes from a human donor who had recovered from COVID-19. This rearrangement joins TRBV10-3 to TRBJ1-2, with 10 bases identical to TRBD1. The chain's CDR3 is CAISHRDRGNYGYTF. The CDR3 bases are TGTGCCATCAGTCACCGGGACAGGGGTAACTATGGCTACACCTTC.